These 14 T cell receptor beta chains originate from one sample sequenced in a study of blood T cell repertoires in COVID-19. Some clones are missing from TCRdb's copy, which holds only in-frame ones; the method was immunoSEQ multiplex PCR. Found here are more than 200,000 clones, around 84% of them singletons; the top ten hold around 5%. The sample was peripheral blood. These TCRs come from a woman in her fifties or sixties with COVID-19, enrolled during active disease.

In its sample, this clone was seen a few times. This sample also contains other DNA sequences that code for the same CDR3. The chain recombines TRBV3-1 (or the pseudogene TRBV3-2) with TRBJ2-6; D might be TRBD1 (6 bases). V lost 2 bases and J 4 bases, leaving 9 bases between the germline ends. Germline-derived CDR1 and CDR2 are LGHDT and YNNKEL (reference sequence). This CDR3 has 15 amino acids. In nucleotides, the CDR3 is TGTGCCAGCAGCCAAAGGGGGTCCGGGGCCAACGTCCTGACTTTC. This encodes CASSQRGSGANVLTF.

This clone was seen more than once but under ten times. The chain combines TRBV6-4 with TRBJ2-7; 11 bases agree with TRBD2. V dropped 4 bases and J dropped 6; count of bases not matched to a gene: 2. CDR1 is MRHNA, CDR2 SNTAGT, per germline. CDR3 length equals 13 residues. CDR3 protein: CASSVLAGVEQYF. CDR3 nucleotide sequence: TGTGCCAGCAGTGTACTAGCGGGAGTCGAGCAGTACTTC.

This sequence joins TRBV5-6 and TRBJ2-2; D perhaps matches TRBD2 (5 bases). The V and J ends lost 1 base and 0 bases respectively, with 7 bases between them. Germline V gene data show CDR1 as SGHDT and CDR2 as YYEEEE. The CDR3 spans 15 residues. CDR3 sequence (DNA): TGTGCCAGCAGCTTGCTTAGCGCGAACACCGGGGAGCTGTTTTTT. Translating gives CASSLLSANTGELFF.

This chain links TRBV6-2 or TRBV6-3 with TRBJ2-7, with TRBD2 matching over 7 bases. Germline V gene sequence: CDR1 MNHEY, CDR2 SVGEGT. The V segment lost 3 bases and the J segment 6 bases; nucleotides outside the gene matches: 8. The CDR3 extends over 14 amino acids. The CDR3 region is CASSYEGRAIEQYF. The CDR3 region has the DNA TGTGCCAGCAGTTATGAAGGGAGGGCTATCGAGCAGTACTTC.

The gene calls are TRBV5-4 and TRBJ2-1, with D perhaps matching TRBD2 (5 bases). The CDR3 runs 14 residues. CDR1 and CDR2 from the germline V gene are SGHNT and YYREEE (reference sequence). V was pared by 2 bases and J by 9 bases, with 15 bases between. CDR3 protein: CASSLPGTDREQFF. The CDR3 coding sequence is TGTGCCAGCAGCTTACCGGGAACAGACCGTGAGCAGTTCTTC.

This clone was observed once. The CDR3 spells CSARQGIYGYTF. The CDR3 bases are TGCAGCGCACGACAGGGGATCTATGGCTACACCTTC. The chain combines TRBV29-1 with TRBJ1-2; the match to TRBD1 covers 8 bases. There are 12 residues in the CDR3. In germline, CDR1 is SQVTM, CDR2 ANQGSEA. Trimming removed 7 bases from V and 4 bases from J; junction bases left unmatched: 5.

This clone was found once. This chain uses TRBV11-2 with TRBJ2-1, with a tentative D call TRBD1 (5 bases). This CDR3 comprises 16 residues. With 5 bases removed from V and 8 bases from J, the gap between germline ends came to 22 bases. CDR1 is SGHAT, CDR2 FQNNGV, per germline. CDR3 coding DNA: TGTGCCAGCAGCCGCTCAGTGCAGGGTCCCTCGGATGAGCAGTTCTTC. Translation: CASSRSVQGPSDEQFF.

The genes are TRBV7-9 and TRBJ2-2, with 14 bases matching TRBD2. The J segment lost 8 bases and the V segment lost 3 bases, leaving 5 bases of the junction unmatched. Germline CDR1 SEHNR, CDR2 FQNEAQ (reference sequence). The CDR3 has 16 residues. CDR3 bases: TGTGCCAGCAGCTTCGGACTAGCGGGAGGTGTAGGGGAGCTGTTTTTT. Translated: CASSFGLAGGVGELFF.

This clone has a handful of counts. This chain links TRBV19 with TRBJ2-5; 12 nucleotides line up with TRBD2. Germline V gene sequence: CDR1 LNHDA, CDR2 SQIVND (reference sequence). The junction had 5 bases not matched to a gene; V was cut back by 2 bases and J by 4 bases. CDR3 length: 16 amino acids. The CDR3 protein is CASSILAGGPRETQYF. The CDR3 nucleotides are TGTGCCAGTAGTATACTAGCGGGAGGGCCCCGAGAGACCCAGTACTTC.

V usage is TRBV19 and J usage is TRBJ2-1; TRBD2 matches at 7 bases. CDR1 LNHDA and CDR2 SQIVND come from the germline V gene (reference sequence). The CDR3 has 15 amino acids. The V segment lost 6 bases and the J segment 3 bases; nucleotides outside the gene matches: 8. CDR3: CASRESGTNYNEQFF. The CDR3 bases are TGTGCCAGTAGGGAGAGCGGGACCAACTACAATGAGCAGTTCTTC.

The chain carries TRBV5-6 and TRBJ2-1; 9 bases are shared with TRBD1. The CDR3 has 13 amino acids. CDR1 SGHDT and CDR2 YYEEEE come from the germline V gene. With 5 bases clipped from V and 9 bases from J, the junction kept 6 bases outside the gene matches. The CDR3 DNA is TGTGCCAGCAGATTACAGGGGGCCGGTGAGCAGTTCTTC. Its translation: CASRLQGAGEQFF.

The chain employs TRBV5-4 and TRBJ1-2; D remains unclear. CDR3 length: 14 amino acids. The V gene lost 2 bases and the J gene lost 8 bases, with 16 bases spanning the gap. CDR1 and CDR2 (germline): SGHNT, YYREEE (reference sequence). The CDR3 loop reads CASSLKGADSGYTF. CDR3 nucleotide sequence: TGTGCCAGCAGCTTAAAGGGAGCTGACTCGGGCTACACCTTC.

The chain carries TRBV28 and TRBJ2-3, with D possibly TRBD1 on 5 matching bases. Germline V gives CDR1 MDHEN, CDR2 SYDVKM. This CDR3 region has 15 residues. Deletions cut 5 bases from V and 4 bases from J, with 16 bases between. The CDR3 spells CASSAQGSLADTQYF. The CDR3 bases are TGTGCCAGCAGTGCCCAGGGCAGTCTGGCAGATACGCAGTATTTT.

This clone turned up a few times. The chain combines TRBV6-5 with TRBJ2-2; TRBD2 might be the D (5 bases). Germline values: CDR1 MNHEY, CDR2 SVGAGI. Deletions cut 5 bases from V and 4 bases from J, with 14 bases between. This CDR3 has 15 amino acids. CDR3 coding DNA: TGTGCCAGCAGTCCTCTGCGGGCCGTCACCGGGGAGCTGTTTTTT. Translating it yields CASSPLRAVTGELFF.